The T cell receptor (beta chain) described here comes from a study of naive and memory T cell subsets. This clonotype was found a few times. The beta constant-region primer was an equimolar mix of two oligonucleotides covering TRBC1 and TRBC2. The ligated cDNA underwent four PCR rounds using SP2 and nested alpha and beta constant-region primers. One entry per CDR3 protein results from TCRdb running MiXCR on the UMI-ligation and nested PCR reads. The sample has 95,000 to 150,000 distinct CDR3 sequences, roughly 32% seen once. Four subsets defined by CD45RA and CD27 were sorted after CD3, CD4, CD8 and live/dead staining. Germline V gene sequence: CDR1 MDHEN, CDR2 SYDVKM. The CDR3 has 14 amino acids. The V and J ends lost 7 bases and 3 bases respectively, with 15 bases between them.

This receptor was identified in a human donor in good health. The J gene is TRBJ1-2, the V gene TRBV28, with D possibly being TRBD1 (5 bases). Input material: central memory CD4+ T cells from blood. CDR3: CASTTGTRYYGYTF. In DNA form, the CDR3 reads TGTGCCAGCACCACTGGGACTCGATACTATGGCTACACCTTC.